Included here is one T cell receptor (beta chain) sequence, with context. Its antigen is currently unknown. In germline, CDR1 is MNHNS, CDR2 SASEGT. Trimming left V 7 bases short and J 5 bases short, with 15 bases between. The CDR3 length is 14 residues. The assay was immunoSEQ multiplex PCR, and TCRdb's table has in-frame clones only and misses some. This sample carries 25,000 to 35,000 clones, just under 90% of them seen once, and the ten largest clones take approximately 5.4%. The source of the sample is a study of regulatory and conventional T cells in RAG deficiency. Notes on the study in general: Shorter CDR3s in all patient subsets; >85% Treg-Tconv overlap in Omenn.

These data were likewise used in another study, on regulatory T cells. That work states: The primer mix had 52 TRBV and 13 TRBJ primers.

This TCR was sampled from a human donor in good health. Sequencing input: CD8+ T cells sorted from blood. This chain links TRBV6-1 with TRBJ1-5; tentative D call: TRBD1 (5 bases). In DNA, the CDR3 is TGTGCCAGCAACGGACACCAACGAGATCAGCCCCAGCATTTT. Protein product: CASNGHQRDQPQHF.